This TCR beta chain was recovered during a study of T cell changes during pregnancy in multiple sclerosis. Sequencing was performed with immunoSEQ multiplex PCR; in TCRdb, only in-frame clones are kept and a portion is missing. The sample includes about 18,000 clones, more than 75% of them seen just once. CDR1 and CDR2 from the germline V gene are SGHDT and YYEEEE. Trimming stripped 0 bases from V and 8 bases from J, with 8 bases between. The CDR3 length is 12 residues. The chain employs TRBV5-6 and TRBJ1-1; D unclear. The starting material was CD8+ T cells from peripheral blood mononuclear cells, obtained after pregnancy. The source is a female donor with multiple sclerosis, enrolled in a pregnancy study. In nucleotides, the CDR3 is TGTGCCAGCAGCTTGGTGGCGGGGGAAGCTTTCTTT. It translates to CASSLVAGEAFF.